This TCR beta chain stems from a study of shared clonotypes between healthy human individuals. This CDR3 has 13 residues. V lost 2 bases and J lost 6, with 9 bases in between. The germline V gene has CDR1 MNHNY and CDR2 SVGAGI (reference sequence). Original handling: ImmunoSEQ yielded junction-only sequences lacking quality scores, so filtering differed. This table comes from immunoSEQ multiplex PCR, and its TCRdb copy is limited to in-frame clones, with some not included. V and J calls and clone size are as listed in that table; D and trimming were resolved from the DNA. Of 2 million to 3 million clones in the sample, 80% to 95% were seen once.

The V gene is TRBV6-6, the J gene TRBJ2-3; D might be TRBD2 (5 bases). This TCR came from a man in his late teens or twenties in good health. Some clones in this sample may be carry-over from other donors' samples. Sequences were obtained from naive CD4+ T cells from PBMCs. Described subset: CD45RA+ positively selected. The CDR3 nucleotides are TGTGCCAGCAGTTACGGTACGGGGGATACGCAGTATTTT. Encoded protein: CASSYGTGDTQYF.